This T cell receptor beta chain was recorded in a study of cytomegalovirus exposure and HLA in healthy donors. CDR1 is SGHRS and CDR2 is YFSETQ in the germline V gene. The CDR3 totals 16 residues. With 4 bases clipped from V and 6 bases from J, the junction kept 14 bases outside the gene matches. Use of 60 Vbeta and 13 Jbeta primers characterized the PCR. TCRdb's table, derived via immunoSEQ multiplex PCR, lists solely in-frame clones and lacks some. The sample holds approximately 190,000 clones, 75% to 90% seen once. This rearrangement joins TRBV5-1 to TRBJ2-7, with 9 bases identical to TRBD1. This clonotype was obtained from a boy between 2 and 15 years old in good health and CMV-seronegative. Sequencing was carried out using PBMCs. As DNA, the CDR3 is TGCGCCAGCAGCCCTTACACCGGGACAGGGAGAATCGAGCAGTACTTC. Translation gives CASSPYTGTGRIEQYF. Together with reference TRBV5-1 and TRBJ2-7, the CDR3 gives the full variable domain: KAGVTQTPRYLIKTRGQQVTLSCSPISGHRSVSWYQQTPGQGLQFLFEYFSETQRNKGNFPGRFSGRQFSNSRSEMNVSTLELGDSALYLCASSPYTGTGRIEQYFGPGTRLTVT.